This T cell receptor (beta chain) was recovered during a study of control samples from healthy donors and cancer patients. Some clones are missing from TCRdb's copy, which holds only in-frame ones; the method was immunoSEQ multiplex PCR. The table shows about 160,000 clones, with more than 85% occurring only once. V was cut by 2 bases and J by 5 bases, with 9 bases left in between. The CDR3 runs 13 residues. From germline, CDR1 is MNHEY and CDR2 SVGAGI. This TCR derives from a young man in good health. The J gene is TRBJ1-1, the V gene TRBV6-5; tentative D call: TRBD1 (5 bases). The sequencing sample was made of blood. The CDR3 DNA reads TGTGCCAGCAGTTACAGGGGTAGGACTGAAGCTTTCTTT. Protein product: CASSYRGRTEAFF.